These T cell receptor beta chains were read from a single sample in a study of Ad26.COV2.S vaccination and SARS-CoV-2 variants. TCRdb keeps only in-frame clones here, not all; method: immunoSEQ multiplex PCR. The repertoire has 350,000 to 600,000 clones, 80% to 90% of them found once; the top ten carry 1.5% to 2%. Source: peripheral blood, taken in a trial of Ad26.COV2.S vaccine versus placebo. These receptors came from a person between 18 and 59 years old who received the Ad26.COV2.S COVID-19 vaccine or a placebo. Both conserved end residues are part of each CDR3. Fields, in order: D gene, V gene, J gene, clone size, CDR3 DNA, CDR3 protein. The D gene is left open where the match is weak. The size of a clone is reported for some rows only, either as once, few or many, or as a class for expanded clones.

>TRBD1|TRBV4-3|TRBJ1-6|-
TGCGCCAGCAGCCAGGCAGGGGGCATCTATAATTCACCCCTCCACTTT
CASSQAGGIYNSPLHF
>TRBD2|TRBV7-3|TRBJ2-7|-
TGTGCCAGCAGCTTAGCGGGGGCCTACGAGCAGTACTTC
CASSLAGAYEQYF
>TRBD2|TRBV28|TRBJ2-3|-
TGTGCCAGCAGTTTACTTCCCAGCGGGAATTCAGATACGCAGTATTTT
CASSLLPSGNSDTQYF
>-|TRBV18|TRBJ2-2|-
TGTGCCAGCTCACCTCAGCCTAGGGGCACCGGGGAGCTGTTTTTT
CASSPQPRGTGELFF
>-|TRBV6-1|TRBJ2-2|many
TGTGCCAGCAGTGAAGCCAAGGGCGGCACCGGGGAGCTGTTTTTT
CASSEAKGGTGELFF
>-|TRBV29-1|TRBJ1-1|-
TGCAGCGCCGGGGGATACACTGAAGCTTTCTTT
CSAGGYTEAFF
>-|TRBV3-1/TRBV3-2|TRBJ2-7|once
TGTGCCAGCAGCCCCCGATCGGGGAACCGCTACTACGAGCAGTACTTC
CASSPRSGNRYYEQYF
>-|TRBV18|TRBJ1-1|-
TGTGCCAGCTCACCACAGGGGCGTCGAACTGAAGCTTTCTTT
CASSPQGRRTEAFF
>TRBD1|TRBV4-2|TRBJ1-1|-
TGTGCCAGCAGCCCGGGACAGAGGGAAACTGAAGCTTTCTTT
CASSPGQRETEAFF
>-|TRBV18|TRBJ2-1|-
TGTGCCAGCTCACCACCGTCCGGGAGAGGGTTCAATGAGCAGTTCTTC
CASSPPSGRGFNEQFF
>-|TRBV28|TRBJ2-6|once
TGTGCCAGCAGTTTACCGGGGGCGAGAACTGGGGCCAACGTCCTGACTTTC
CASSLPGARTGANVLTF
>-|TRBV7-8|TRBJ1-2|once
TGTGCCAGCAGCTTATTGGAGGGTTCTGGCTACACCTTC
CASSLLEGSGYTF
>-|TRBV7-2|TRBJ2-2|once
TGTGCCAGCAGCTTAGACAGATTTCGCGGGGAGCTGTTTTTT
CASSLDRFRGELFF
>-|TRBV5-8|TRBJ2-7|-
TGTGCCAGCAGCTCCCAACCGGGACTCGCTTACGAGCAGTACTTC
CASSSQPGLAYEQYF
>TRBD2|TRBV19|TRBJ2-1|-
TGTGCCAGTAGCATTAGCGGGAGTGGGTACAATGAGCAGTTCTTC
CASSISGSGYNEQFF
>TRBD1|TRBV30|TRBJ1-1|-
TGTGCCTGGAGTTCGGGACAGAAGAACACTGAAGCTTTCTTT
CAWSSGQKNTEAFF
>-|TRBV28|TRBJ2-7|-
TGTGCCAGCAGCGTTCCCTACTACGAGCAGTACTTC
CASSVPYYEQYF
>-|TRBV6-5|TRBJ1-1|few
TGTGCCAGCAGTTACAGAGCAATGAACACTGAAGCTTTCTTT
CASSYRAMNTEAFF
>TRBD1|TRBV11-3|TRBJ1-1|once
TGTGCCAGCAGCCCGGGGACAGGGATGAACACTGAAGCTTTCTTT
CASSPGTGMNTEAFF
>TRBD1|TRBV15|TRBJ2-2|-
TGTGCCACCAGCAGCCCCCAAAGAACAGGGGGCCATGGCGGGGAGCTGTTTTTT
CATSSPQRTGGHGGELFF
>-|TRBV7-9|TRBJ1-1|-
TGTGCCAGCAGGCTAGGGGTTGACACTGAAGCTTTCTTT
CASRLGVDTEAFF
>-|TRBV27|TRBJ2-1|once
TGTGCCAGCAGTGCCTGGAATGAGCAGTTCTTC
CASSAWNEQFF
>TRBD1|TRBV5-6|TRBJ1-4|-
TGTGCCAGCAGCCTGCGACAGGGGAGGGAAAAACTGTTTTTT
CASSLRQGREKLFF
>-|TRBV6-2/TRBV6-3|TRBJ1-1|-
TGTGCCAGCAGTTACGAGATGAACACTGAAGCTTTCTTT
CASSYEMNTEAFF
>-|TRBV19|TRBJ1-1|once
TGTGCCAGTAGTATAGATGAACCTCCACCCATGGACACTGAAGCTTTCTTT
CASSIDEPPPMDTEAFF
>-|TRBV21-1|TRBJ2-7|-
TGTGCCAACACAGGGGATGTATCCTACGAGCAGTACTTC
CANTGDVSYEQYF
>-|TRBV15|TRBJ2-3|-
TGTGCCACCAGCAGAGATAAACGAGGTGCGCAGTATTTT
CATSRDKRGAQYF